One sample yielded the 20 T cell receptor beta chains listed below, sequenced in a study of CD8+CD57+ T cells in acquired aplastic anemia. It was genomic DNA that served as the template for profiling TCR beta VDJ and CDR3. A single record per CDR3 protein comes from TCRdb applying MiXCR to the reads. The table shows around 220,000 distinct CDR3 sequences, with 40% to 60% occurring only once. It was patients with CD8+CD57+ cell expansion by flow cytometry who were chosen for sequencing. The specimen sequenced was sorted CD4+, CD8+, or CD8+CD57+ T cells (not recorded which) from PBMCs. The receptors were gathered from a human donor with aplastic anemia.

This clonotype has a count of ten or more. V and J are TRBV9 and TRBJ1-1; no reliable D call. Germline V CDR1 and CDR2: SGDLS, YYNGEE. The CDR3 totals 14 residues. V lost 0 bases and J 1 base, leaving 7 bases between the germline ends. CDR3 protein: CASSVGSRNTEAFF. CDR3 coding DNA: TGTGCCAGCAGCGTAGGGAGTCGGAACACTGAAGCTTTCTTT.

The V and J genes are TRBV28 and TRBJ1-1; no clear D. The CDR3 is 15 amino acids. Trimming took off 4 bases at V and 3 bases at J, with 15 bases between the two ends. Germline loops: CDR1 MDHEN, CDR2 SYDVKM. The CDR3 spells CASSWSFPFDTEAFF. The CDR3 DNA sequence: TGTGCCAGCAGTTGGAGTTTTCCCTTTGACACTGAAGCTTTCTTT.

This clonotype was recorded at least ten times. This chain joins TRBV25-1 and TRBJ2-2; D is uncertain. Germline CDR1 MGHDK, CDR2 SYGVNS. V lost 4 bases and J 6 bases, leaving 9 bases between the germline ends. The CDR3 spans 13 residues. The CDR3 coding sequence is TGTGCCAGCAGTGGTCCAGTCCCCGGGGAGCTGTTTTTT. Amino acids: CASSGPVPGELFF.

The CDR3 DNA reads as TGCAGTGCTAGAGATAGCCGGACAGGGACCTACGAGCAGTACTTC. Encoded protein: CSARDSRTGTYEQYF. J is TRBJ2-7 and V is TRBV20-1, with 8 bases fitting TRBD1. Germline CDR1 and CDR2: DFQATT and SNEGSKA (reference sequence). The CDR3 sequence is 15 residues long. J lost 2 bases, V lost 0 bases, and 6 bases had no gene match.

To note about this clonotype: Given the absence of the conserved phenylalanine or tryptophan at the CDR3 end, a read error is likely. This sequence joins TRBV29-1 and TRBJ2-5; 7 positions agree with TRBD2. This CDR3 is built from 13 residues. Germline CDR1 is SQVTM and CDR2 is ANQGSEA. CDR3 DNA sequence: TGCAGCGCCGGCGGGGGATACCAACAGACCCAGTACCTC. Protein sequence: CSAGGGYQQTQYL.

This rearrangement joins TRBV20-1 to TRBJ1-1; 7 bases are shared with TRBD1. Germline loops: CDR1 DFQATT, CDR2 SNEGSKA (reference sequence). The ends lost 6 bases at V and 1 base at J; junction bases unmatched: 8. There are 14 residues in the CDR3. CDR3 DNA sequence: TGCAGTGCCAGCGACAGGGCCGCGAACACTGAAGCTTTCTTT. Amino acid sequence: CSASDRAANTEAFF.

This clonotype was detected once. A much larger clone lies a single base off, so this may be a read error. V gene TRBV5-6 combines with J gene TRBJ1-3; D ambiguous. Germline CDR1 reads SGHDT; CDR2 reads YYEEEE. The CDR3 is 15 residues long. CDR3: CASSMGRNSGNAIYF. DNA for the CDR3: TGTGCCAGCAGTATGGGGAGGAACTCTGGAAACGCCATATATTTT.

This clonotype was seen at least ten times. This chain joins TRBV4-1 and TRBJ2-3, with D perhaps TRBD2 (5 bases). Germline V gene data show CDR1 as MGHRA and CDR2 as YSYEKL. CDR3 length equals 14 residues. V lost 4 bases to trimming and J lost 4 bases, with 12 bases between them. CDR3 in DNA: TGCGCCAGCAGCCTAAGCGCCGGGGCAGATACGCAGTATTTT. Protein product: CASSLSAGADTQYF.

The rearrangement links TRBV5-1 to TRBJ1-3; D possibly corresponds to TRBD1 (5 bases). V was trimmed by 3 bases and J by 10 bases, leaving 20 bases between them. The length of the CDR3 is 15 residues. Germline loops: CDR1 SGHRS, CDR2 YFSETQ. Here the CDR3 reads CASSWGTSGGETIYF. DNA of the CDR3: TGCGCCAGCAGCTGGGGGACTAGCGGGGGAGAGACCATATATTTT.

This clonotype was seen many times. This chain connects TRBV5-1 to TRBJ1-2, with D perhaps matching TRBD1 (6 bases). The CDR3 runs to 14 residues. Trimming pared 3 bases from V and 2 bases from J, leaving 11 bases between. Germline V gives CDR1 SGHRS, CDR2 YFSETQ. CDR3 region: CASSSLGQNYGYTF. The CDR3 DNA follows: TGCGCCAGCAGCTCTCTCGGACAGAACTATGGCTACACCTTC.

This chain links TRBV7-2 with TRBJ2-6, with 11 bases matching TRBD1. The germline V gene encodes CDR1 SGHTA and CDR2 FQGNSA. The CDR3 has 19 residues. Trimming at V came to 3 bases and at J to 3 bases, leaving 10 bases not matched to a gene. CDR3 sequence reads: CASSFGGGQGALGANVLTF. The CDR3 DNA reads TGTGCCAGCAGCTTTGGGGGCGGACAGGGGGCGCTTGGGGCCAACGTCCTGACTTTC.

In its sample, this clonotype was seen once. V and J are TRBV27 and TRBJ2-1; no clear D. Germline CDR1 is MNHEY and CDR2 is SMNVEV (reference sequence). The germline V and J ends were trimmed by 5 bases and 6 bases, with 8 bases remaining between them. CDR3 size: 12 residues. CDR3 protein: CASSPITNEQFF. In DNA form, the CDR3 reads TGTGCCAGCAGTCCGATCACCAATGAGCAGTTCTTC.

Details on this clonotype: A much larger clonotype is one base distant, so this may be a read error. CDR3 sequence: CASSQDRTRSYGYTF. The CDR3, as DNA: TGTGCCAGCAGCCAAGATCGGACACGGAGCTATGGCTACACCTTC. This chain links TRBV4-2 with TRBJ1-2; TRBD1 is a possible D gene (5 bases). Germline loops: CDR1 LGHNA, CDR2 YNFKEQ. V was shortened by 0 bases and J by 4 bases, with 12 bases between the two germline ends. This CDR3 is 15 amino acids long.

This clonotype was counted between two and nine times. The genes are TRBV11-2 and TRBJ2-1; 8 bases are shared with TRBD2. Trimming removed 3 bases from V and 0 bases from J; junction bases left unmatched: 4. This CDR3 is built from 16 residues. Germline V gene data show CDR1 as SGHAT and CDR2 as FQNNGV. This CDR3 is CASSLSSGGSYNEQFF. CDR3 DNA: TGTGCCAGCAGCTTGTCAAGCGGGGGCTCCTACAATGAGCAGTTCTTC.

This clonotype has just a few counts. The chain carries TRBV5-1 and TRBJ2-7, with 9 bases lining up with TRBD1. The CDR3 has 18 residues. Germline loops: CDR1 SGHRS, CDR2 YFSETQ. The junction had 10 bases not matched to a gene; V was cut back by 0 bases and J by 0 bases. The CDR3 loop reads CASSLDQHDRGASYEQYF. For the CDR3, the DNA is TGCGCCAGCAGCTTGGACCAACACGACAGGGGGGCCTCCTACGAGCAGTACTTC.

This clonotype was picked up many times. The CDR3 DNA reads TGTGCCAGTAGTATAGGCGGGGCAGGGGGCGAAGAGACCCAGTACTTC. Protein sequence: CASSIGGAGGEETQYF. This chain uses TRBV19 with TRBJ2-5; 8 bases map to TRBD1. CDR1 and CDR2 from the germline V gene are LNHDA and SQIVND (reference sequence). V shed 1 base and J 3 bases; nucleotides not matched to a gene: 7. The CDR3 covers 16 residues.

This clonotype was found many times. This chain links TRBV25-1 with TRBJ1-3; possible D gene TRBD1, 6 bases. Trimming stripped 4 bases from V and 2 bases from J, with 6 bases between. Germline values: CDR1 MGHDK, CDR2 SYGVNS. This CDR3 contains 13 residues. This CDR3 reads CASSGTAGNTIYF. Here the CDR3 DNA reads TGTGCCAGCAGTGGGACAGCTGGAAACACCATATATTTT.

The chain has TRBV4-1 and TRBJ2-1; D possibly corresponds to TRBD2 (6 bases). Germline V CDR1 and CDR2: MGHRA, YSYEKL. The CDR3 contains 16 residues. The ends were cut back, 6 bases at V and 3 bases at J, with 18 bases in the middle. The CDR3 DNA follows: TGCGCCAGCAGACCCACGTGGGGGGAAAGCTACAATGAGCAGTTCTTC. Protein product: CASRPTWGESYNEQFF.

V usage is TRBV19 and J usage is TRBJ2-2; TRBD2 agrees at 11 bases. The CDR3 covers 17 residues. J was trimmed by 7 bases and V by 9 bases; bases with no gene match: 16. CDR1 is LNHDA and CDR2 is SQIVND in the germline V gene (reference sequence). This chain's CDR3 is CASSLAGGQGAYGELFF. The CDR3 DNA is TGTGCCAGCAGTTTAGCGGGGGGGCAGGGGGCGTACGGGGAGCTGTTTTTT.

This clonotype was counted at least ten times. This rearrangement joins TRBV3-1 to TRBJ2-7; TRBD1 matches at 7 bases. Germline values: CDR1 LGHDT, CDR2 YNNKEL (reference sequence). This CDR3 is 13 amino acids long. Trimming cost V 2 bases and J 4 bases; bases outside gene matches: 2. This CDR3 is CASSQRTGYEQYF. CDR3 in DNA: TGTGCCAGCAGCCAAAGGACAGGATACGAGCAGTACTTC.